This TCR beta chain was recovered during a study of shared clonotypes between healthy human individuals. J lost 13 bases, V lost 0 bases, and 6 bases had no gene match. Germline CDR1 reads SGHRS; CDR2 reads YFSETQ. The CDR3 contains 13 residues. The method was immunoSEQ multiplex PCR; TCRdb's version includes in-frame clones alone and lacks a portion of them. There are around 720,000 clones in the sample; less than 80% occur only once, and roughly 1.9% lies in the top ten. The sequenced sample consisted of memory CD4+ T cells sorted from blood. Subset given: CD45RA-negative fraction. V usage is TRBV5-1 and J usage is TRBJ2-7; 11 bases are a match to TRBD2. The clonotype originates from a woman aged 25-40 years in good health. The CDR3 region is CASSLDTGLAAYF. The DNA for the CDR3 is TGCGCCAGCAGCTTGGACACGGGACTAGCGGCTTACTTC. The full variable domain, completed using reference TRBV5-1 and TRBJ2-7, is KAGVTQTPRYLIKTRGQQVTLSCSPISGHRSVSWYQQTPGQGLQFLFEYFSETQRNKGNFPGRFSGRQFSNSRSEMNVSTLELGDSALYLCASSLDTGLAAYFGPGTRLTVT.